This entry lists 4 T cell receptor beta chains sequenced from one sample in a study of OX40 agonist ivuxolimab in advanced cancers. Libraries were prepared by immunoSEQ multiplex PCR; TCRdb keeps only in-frame clonotypes and omits some of them. The sample lists about 79,000 clones, more than 85% occurring once. This material consisted of CD4+ or CD8+ T cells sorted from blood, taken in a trial of the OX40 agonist ivuxolimab. These receptors were collected from an adult with an advanced solid tumor such as melanoma, head and neck, liver or kidney cancer.

The genes are TRBV5-1 and TRBJ2-5, with 8 bases that match TRBD2. Trimming removed 2 bases from V and 5 bases from J; junction bases left unmatched: 11. The CDR3 is 16 residues long. Germline assignment: CDR1 SGHRS and CDR2 YFSETQ. CDR3 DNA sequence: TGCGCCAGCAGCTTAGGTTCGGCGGGAGGTGAGGAGACCCAGTACTTC. It yields the protein CASSLGSAGGEETQYF.

For the CDR3, the DNA is TGCGCCAGCAGCTTGGACAGGGGGCCGGCAGATACGCAGTATTTT. It specifies CASSLDRGPADTQYF. This chain uses TRBV5-1 with TRBJ2-3; TRBD1 agrees at 9 bases. With 0 bases clipped from V and 4 bases from J, the junction kept 3 bases outside the gene matches. From germline, CDR1 is SGHRS and CDR2 YFSETQ. This CDR3 spans 15 amino acids.

This clone appeared a single time. This chain links TRBV7-9 with TRBJ2-7, with D possibly being TRBD2 (5 bases). Germline CDR1 reads SEHNR; CDR2 reads FQNEAQ (reference sequence). The CDR3 is 13 amino acids. Trimming removed 2 bases from V and 4 bases from J, with 9 bases in between. The CDR3: CASSLLSEYEQYF. As DNA, the CDR3 is TGTGCCAGCAGCTTACTTAGCGAATACGAGCAGTACTTC.

The genes are TRBV11-2 and TRBJ1-5; D is possibly TRBD1 (6 bases). V was cut by 3 bases and J by 1 base, with 10 bases left in between. CDR1 and CDR2 (germline): SGHAT, FQNNGV. There are 15 residues in the CDR3. CDR3 in amino acids: CASSLRGGSNQPQHF. The CDR3 region has the DNA TGTGCCAGCAGCTTGCGAGGGGGAAGCAATCAGCCCCAGCATTTT.